The clone carrying this TCR beta chain was seen a few times. Its antigen is unidentified. Germline V gene lookup returns CDR1 SQVTM and CDR2 ANQGSEA. CDR3 size: 14 residues. Losses at the gene ends were 3 bases for V and 1 base for J; bases not matched to a gene: 4. This record comes from a study of T-cell reconstitution after alpha-beta-depleted transplantation in children. Study-wide points: Several hundred rapidly expanded clones from non-depleted graft cells reportedly supplied alpha-beta T cells about two months post-transplant. One year after transplant, T-cell counts and diversity came mostly from newly produced T cells.

Unique molecular identifiers were incorporated during preparation of the TCRbeta library. MiXCR, run by TCRdb on the PCR reads, gives a single entry per CDR3 protein. The table shows about 980,000 distinct CDR3 sequences, with around 30% occurring only once. The sample consisted of PBMCs, mostly from graft donor cells, taken 360 days after TCRalphabeta/CD19-depleted stem cell transplant. The receptor was isolated from a boy younger than two who had a stem cell transplant for SCID, so the T cells may come from the graft donor. The rearrangement uses TRBV29-1 and TRBJ2-3, with TRBD1 matching over 7 bases. CDR3 sequence (DNA): TGCAGCGTTGAGGGACAGCTTCGCACAGATACGCAGTATTTT. Amino acid sequence: CSVEGQLRTDTQYF.